The rows below give T cell receptor beta chains drawn from one sample of a study of regulatory T cells in long-lasting Graves disease. A single record per CDR3 protein comes from TCRdb applying MiXCR to the multiplex PCR reads. Among about 460,000 distinct CDR3 sequences listed, 13% to 15% were seen once. These data were likewise used in another study, on T cells in Graves' hyperthyroidism and ophthalmopathy.

The sequenced sample was peripheral blood mononuclear cells (PBMCs), obtained at new diagnosis, from a patient treated with antithyroid drugs. The receptor set was obtained from a woman between 50 and 59 years old with Graves disease. The CDR3 runs from the conserved cysteine through the conserved F or W. A D gene is named only where the DNA matches it firmly.

D,J,V,CDR3
NA,TRBJ1-5,TRBV6-1,CASSELGGGRQPQHF
NA,TRBJ1-5,TRBV28,CASAPGDQPQHF
NA,TRBJ1-2,TRBV28,CASSLHGTNYGYTF
TRBD1,TRBJ2-3,TRBV5-1,CASSFGQGASTDTQYF
NA,TRBJ1-5,TRBV7-2,CASSHRDDQPQHF
NA,TRBJ2-1,TRBV9,CASSVVGRHNEQFF
NA,TRBJ1-2,TRBV6-2/TRBV6-3,CASSYRDNYGYTF
TRBD2,TRBJ2-1,TRBV9,CASSVGSGINEQFF
TRBD2,TRBJ2-7,TRBV3-1,CASSQDSGRAEQYF
NA,TRBJ2-1,TRBV7-2,CASSSRGGLYNEQFF
NA,TRBJ2-1,TRBV18,CASSPEQAKNEQFF
NA,TRBJ1-4,TRBV28,CASTAGGSQEKLFF
TRBD1,TRBJ2-7,TRBV28,CASSLADRGPLEQYF
TRBD1,TRBJ2-7,TRBV5-1,CASSLIRDSYSYEQYF
NA,TRBJ2-3,TRBV27,CASSFWTSTDTQYF
NA,TRBJ2-5,TRBV3-1,CASSQAGTPHHF
NA,TRBJ1-1,TRBV2,CAITGEINTEAFF
TRBD2,TRBJ2-1,TRBV18,CASSLPSGGYNEQFF
NA,TRBJ1-1,TRBV7-9,CASTNRRVSTEAFF
NA,TRBJ1-1,TRBV27,CASSLIGTAEAFF
NA,TRBJ1-6,TRBV7-8,CASSPSRVAGNSPLHF
TRBD2,TRBJ2-4,TRBV24-1,CATSDSSGTTVDIQYF
NA,TRBJ1-5,TRBV7-9,CASSPGINIYPQHF
TRBD2,TRBJ2-1,TRBV11-2,CASSSRTSNEQFF
NA,TRBJ2-2,TRBV9,CASSVEPDRRGELFF
TRBD2,TRBJ2-2,TRBV2,CASSEMGTSVNTGELFF
TRBD2,TRBJ2-7,TRBV4-2,CASSQGPSGDYEQYF
TRBD2,TRBJ2-5,TRBV28,CASSSRGLAVQETQYF
NA,TRBJ2-4,TRBV3-1,CASSKTGPENIQYF
NA,TRBJ2-1,TRBV9,CASSLFPADEQFF
NA,TRBJ2-1,TRBV27,CASSLAGYINEQFF
TRBD1,TRBJ2-3,TRBV6-1,CASSQPGQGAIPDTQYF
TRBD1,TRBJ2-7,TRBV7-2,CASSLTDRGRGAQYEQYF
NA,TRBJ2-1,TRBV20-1,CSARDLSDPYNEQFF
NA,TRBJ1-4,TRBV10-3,CAISEGTEEKLFF
NA,TRBJ2-7,TRBV20-1,CSARDGRAQLYEQYF
NA,TRBJ1-4,TRBV2,CASSPGEGEEKLFF
NA,TRBJ2-5,TRBV28,CASTVDSQETQYF
TRBD2,TRBJ2-5,TRBV20-1,CSARRSSGRGETQYF
TRBD2,TRBJ2-2,TRBV5-5,CASSKREWGTGELFF
NA,TRBJ2-5,TRBV2,CASSEYVYQETQYF
TRBD2,TRBJ2-1,TRBV10-3,CAISDSRTSGYYNEQFF
TRBD1,TRBJ1-1,TRBV27,CASSLSRTGGLTEAFF
TRBD2,TRBJ2-3,TRBV5-1,CASSLGGRASTDTQYF
TRBD1,TRBJ2-1,TRBV20-1,CSASPGTGLNEQFF
NA,TRBJ2-7,TRBV6-5,CASSYSSGTPSYEQYF
NA,TRBJ2-1,TRBV2,CASAKVAGDEQFF